These 7 T cell receptor beta chains came from one sample sequenced in a study of blood T cell repertoires in COVID-19. Assay: immunoSEQ multiplex PCR; the TCRdb copy retains only in-frame clones and omits some. The sample has roughly 55,000 clones; less than 85% are singletons. The specimen sequenced was peripheral blood. The receptors here all came from a human donor in a cohort sampled during active COVID-19.

The chain joins TRBV28 to TRBJ2-1; 10 bases fit TRBD2. Unmatched junction bases numbered 3, after V lost 5 bases and J lost 2 bases. Per the germline V gene, CDR1 is MDHEN and CDR2 is SYDVKM. The CDR3 contains 15 residues. The CDR3 coding sequence is TGTGCCAGCAGTCGAACTAGCGGGACCTACAATGAGCAGTTCTTC. Protein sequence: CASSRTSGTYNEQFF.

The V gene is TRBV5-6, the J gene TRBJ2-7, with 10 bases fitting TRBD1. This CDR3 spans 15 amino acids. CDR1 and CDR2 from the germline V gene are SGHDT and YYEEEE. With 4 bases clipped from V and 1 base from J, the junction kept 5 bases outside the gene matches. The chain's CDR3 is CASSPDRGVSYEQYF. CDR3 bases: TGTGCCAGCAGCCCGGACAGGGGGGTATCCTACGAGCAGTACTTC.

V gene TRBV19 combines with J gene TRBJ1-2; 10 bases map to TRBD1. J gave up 3 bases and V 4 bases, and 11 bases lay outside the gene matches. The CDR3 covers 17 residues. Germline CDR1 is LNHDA and CDR2 is SQIVND (reference sequence). CDR3 sequence: CASSNSRTGGIHYGYTF. The CDR3, as DNA: TGTGCCAGTAGTAACTCCCGGACAGGGGGGATTCACTATGGCTACACCTTC.

This sequence joins TRBV18 and TRBJ2-7; D remains ambiguous. The CDR3 sequence is 13 residues long. Trimming pared 3 bases from V and 0 bases from J, leaving 6 bases between. The V gene's germline CDR1 is KGHSH and CDR2 LQKENI. The DNA for the CDR3 is TGTGCCAGCTCACCCACAGCCTCCTACGAGCAGTACTTC. Translated, it gives CASSPTASYEQYF.

This clone occurred a few times. The rearrangement links TRBV27 to TRBJ2-7; 9 nucleotides match TRBD1. CDR1 and CDR2 from the germline V gene are MNHEY and SMNVEV (reference sequence). The ends lost 2 bases at V and 6 bases at J; junction bases unmatched: 5. This CDR3 comprises 14 residues. CDR3 sequence: CASSLKGQGFEQYF. CDR3 DNA sequence: TGTGCCAGCAGTTTAAAAGGACAGGGGTTCGAGCAGTACTTC.

This clone has ten or more counts. The V gene is TRBV19, the J gene TRBJ1-3, with a possible D match to TRBD1 (5 bases). Per germline, CDR1 LNHDA and CDR2 SQIVND (reference sequence). The germline V and J ends were trimmed by 8 bases and 4 bases, with 6 bases remaining between them. The CDR3 runs 11 residues. CDR3 sequence: CASRQGNTIYF. CDR3 coding DNA: TGTGCCAGTCGACAGGGAAACACCATATATTTT.

The chain carries TRBV27 and TRBJ2-6; D is undetermined. The CDR3 has 14 residues. Germline assignment: CDR1 MNHEY and CDR2 SMNVEV (reference sequence). V was shortened by 6 bases and J by 1 base, with 7 bases between the two germline ends. The CDR3 here is CASSLFSGANVLTF. DNA of the CDR3: TGTGCCAGCAGCCTTTTTTCTGGGGCCAACGTCCTGACTTTC.